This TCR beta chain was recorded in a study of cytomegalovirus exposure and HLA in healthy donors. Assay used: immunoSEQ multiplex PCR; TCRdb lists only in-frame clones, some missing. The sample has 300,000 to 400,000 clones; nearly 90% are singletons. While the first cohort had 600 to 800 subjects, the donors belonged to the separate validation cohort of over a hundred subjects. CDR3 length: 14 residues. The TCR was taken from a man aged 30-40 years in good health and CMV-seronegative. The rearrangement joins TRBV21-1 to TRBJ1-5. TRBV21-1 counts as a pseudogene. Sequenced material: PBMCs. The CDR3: CATMNRGNSQPQHF. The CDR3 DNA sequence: TGTGCCACCATGAATCGGGGGAATTCTCAGCCCCAGCATTTT.